This T cell receptor beta chain was sequenced for a study of T-cell memory formation after mild COVID-19. Notes on the study in general: Cross-reactive memory apparently joined, as some responding clones appeared in pre-infection memory. A second wave expanding day 15 to 37 was CD4+-biased; contracting clones were balanced.

With respect to this clonotype: Its antigen is not identified.

The CDR3 totals 14 residues. Germline assignment: CDR1 SGHDT and CDR2 YYEEEE. V dropped 4 bases and J dropped 1 base, with 9 bases sitting between them. After 5'RACE with constant-segment primers, TCR alpha and TCR beta cDNA libraries carrying sample barcodes and UMIs were obtained. A single record per CDR3 protein comes from TCRdb applying MiXCR to the 5' RACE reads. The data hold 250,000 to 350,000 distinct CDR3 sequences, with more than 15% observed a single time. This TCR was sampled from a man between 18 and 35 years old who had mild COVID-19 (a few samples of this study predate the infection). Cell type and time point are not known. The V call is TRBV5-6, the J call TRBJ1-5; no reliable D call. Sequenced: PBMCs or a T cell subset sorted from them (not recorded which). The CDR3 region is CASSSWRSNQPQHF. DNA of the CDR3: TGTGCCAGCAGCAGTTGGAGGAGCAATCAGCCCCAGCATTTT.